These T cell receptor beta chains were read from a single sample in a study of T-cell memory formation after mild COVID-19. A single record per CDR3 protein comes from TCRdb applying MiXCR to the 5' RACE reads. Of hundreds of thousands of distinct CDR3 sequences listed, 15% to 20% were seen once; the top ten hold roughly a fifth. The specimen was PBMCs or a T cell subset sorted from them (not recorded which). The receptors stem from a man aged 18 to 30 who had mild COVID-19 (a few samples of this study predate the infection). Cell type and time point are not known. The CDR3 runs from the conserved cysteine through the conserved F or W. A D gene is named only where the DNA matches it firmly. Size is omitted from some rows. Given values are once, few, many or a class for expanded clones.

TRBD1	TRBV7-8	TRBJ2-7	few	TGTGCCAGCAGCCCACCTCGGGACAGGGTCGAGCAGTACTTC	CASSPPRDRVEQYF
NA	TRBV5-5	TRBJ2-3	NA	TGTGCCAGCAGCTTCGACTCCCTTTTGGAAGATACGCAGTATTTT	CASSFDSLLEDTQYF
NA	TRBV7-3	TRBJ2-1	many	TGTGCCAGCAGCACATACAGGGCGAATGAGCAGTTCTTC	CASSTYRANEQFF
TRBD1	TRBV20-1	TRBJ2-1	NA	TGCAGTGCCCCCGACAGGGGTAATGAGCAGTTCTTC	CSAPDRGNEQFF
NA	TRBV7-8	TRBJ2-1	NA	TGTGCCAGCAGCTCCCGGGCCCGATTGCACAATGAGCAGTTCTTC	CASSSRARLHNEQFF
TRBD2	TRBV5-6	TRBJ2-1	NA	TGTGCCAGCAGCGGAGCACCTAGCGGGAGATACAATGAGCAGTTCTTC	CASSGAPSGRYNEQFF
NA	TRBV18	TRBJ2-5	NA	TGTGCCAGCTCACCACAAACAGTCCAAGAGACCCAGTACTTC	CASSPQTVQETQYF
NA	TRBV5-1	TRBJ1-1	few	TGCGCCAGCAGTGGGGTGGTATCCACTGAAGCTTTCTTT	CASSGVVSTEAFF
TRBD2	TRBV5-6	TRBJ2-5	few	TGTGCCAGCAGCTTGGCTAGCGGGAGCCAAGAGACCCAGTACTTC	CASSLASGSQETQYF
NA	TRBV5-1	TRBJ1-1	few	TGCGCCAGCAGCTTGGCTATAGGGGCGAACACTGAAGCTTTCTTT	CASSLAIGANTEAFF
TRBD1	TRBV9	TRBJ2-5	NA	TGTGCCAGCAGCGACCCCGACAGGGGGGTGAACCAAGAGACCCAGTACTTC	CASSDPDRGVNQETQYF
NA	TRBV4-1	TRBJ2-3	few	TGCGCCAGCAGCCAAACCGGGGTCACAGATACGCAGTATTTT	CASSQTGVTDTQYF
NA	TRBV4-1	TRBJ2-3	NA	TGCGCCAGCAGCCCTCGAACCTCACAGGATACGCAGTATTTT	CASSPRTSQDTQYF
TRBD1	TRBV6-2/TRBV6-3	TRBJ1-1	few	TGTGCCAGCAGCCTTGACAGGGGGCAGGTGAACACTGAAGCTTTCTTT	CASSLDRGQVNTEAFF
TRBD2	TRBV6-2/TRBV6-3	TRBJ2-7	NA	TGTGCCAGCAGTTACCCCTCGACTAGCGGGCGAGCTTTTACCTACGAGCAGTACTTC	CASSYPSTSGRAFTYEQYF
NA	TRBV7-2	TRBJ1-2	NA	TGTGCCAGCAGCTTTATAGGGCGTCCTAACTATGGCTACACCTTC	CASSFIGRPNYGYTF
TRBD2	TRBV4-2	TRBJ2-3	NA	TGTGCCAGCAGCCAACCCAAGCGGGGGGTCACAGATACGCAGTATTTT	CASSQPKRGVTDTQYF
NA	TRBV11-3	TRBJ2-3	NA	TGTGCCAGCAGCTTAGGGGTCTCAGATACGCAGTATTTT	CASSLGVSDTQYF
NA	TRBV6-2/TRBV6-3	TRBJ1-1	NA	TGTGCCAGCAGTTATGGTACAGTTATTTTGTCGAACACTGAAGCTTTCTTT	CASSYGTVILSNTEAFF
TRBD1	TRBV13	TRBJ1-1	few	TGTGCCAGCAGCTTAGATGGGACAGGGGGCGCGGACACTGAAGCTTTCTTT	CASSLDGTGGADTEAFF
NA	TRBV21-1	TRBJ2-7	NA	TGTGCCAGCAGCTCCTATGACAGGTCTTTGATCAGTGAGCAGTACTTC	CASSSYDRSLISEQYF
NA	TRBV12-3/TRBV12-4	TRBJ2-1	NA	TGTGCCAGCAGTTTAAGGACCAACGAGCAGTTCTTC	CASSLRTNEQFF
TRBD1	TRBV19	TRBJ1-2	few	TGTGCCAGTCGGGACAGGGGACTCTATGGCTACACCTTC	CASRDRGLYGYTF
NA	TRBV5-5	TRBJ1-1	NA	TGTGCCAGCAGCCTACCCTATGAAGGTGAAGCTTTCTTT	CASSLPYEGEAFF
NA	TRBV6-5	TRBJ1-2	NA	TGTGCCAGCAGTTACGACGGTAACTATGGCTACACCTTC	CASSYDGNYGYTF
NA	TRBV6-6	TRBJ1-5	few	TGTGCCAGCAGTCCGTCCATTGCTGCCCCCGACGTCTCAAATCAGCCCCAGCATTTT	CASSPSIAAPDVSNQPQHF
NA	TRBV4-1	TRBJ2-7	few	TGCGCCAGCAGCCATCTCGGTGCCCTTTACGAGCAGTACTTC	CASSHLGALYEQYF
NA	TRBV27	TRBJ2-4	NA	TGTGCCAGCAGTTCGCGGGAACTAGCCAAAAACATTCAGTACTTC	CASSSRELAKNIQYF